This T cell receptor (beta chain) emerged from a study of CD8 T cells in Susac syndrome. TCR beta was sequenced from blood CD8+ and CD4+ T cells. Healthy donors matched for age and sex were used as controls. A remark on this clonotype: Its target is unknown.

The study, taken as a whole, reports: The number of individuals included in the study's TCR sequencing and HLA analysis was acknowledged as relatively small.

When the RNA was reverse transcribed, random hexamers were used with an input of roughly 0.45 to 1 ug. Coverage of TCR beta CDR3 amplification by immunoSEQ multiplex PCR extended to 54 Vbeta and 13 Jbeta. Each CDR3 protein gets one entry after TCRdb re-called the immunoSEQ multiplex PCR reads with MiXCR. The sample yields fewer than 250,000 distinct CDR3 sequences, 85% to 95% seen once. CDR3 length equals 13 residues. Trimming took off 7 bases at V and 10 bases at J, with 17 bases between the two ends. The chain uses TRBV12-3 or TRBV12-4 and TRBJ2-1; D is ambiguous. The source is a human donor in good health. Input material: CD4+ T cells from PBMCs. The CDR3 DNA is TGTGCCAGCACCATTAAGGGCTTTCAAGAGCAGTTCTTC. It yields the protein CASTIKGFQEQFF.